The rows below give T cell receptor beta chains drawn from one sample of a study of cytomegalovirus exposure and HLA in healthy donors. Generated by immunoSEQ multiplex PCR, the TCRdb table keeps only in-frame clones and is missing some. The repertoire holds under 300,000 clones, with about 66% as singletons. What was sequenced was PBMCs. Source of these receptors: a female donor in good health and CMV-seronegative. Both conserved end residues are part of each CDR3. Fields, in order: V gene, clone size, CDR3 length, CDR3 protein. A clone size is listed for some rows: how often the clone was seen (once, few, many), or a class if it is expanded.

v_gene: TRBV5-4
abundance: -
len: 14
CDR3aa: CASSLDSPHYEQYF

v_gene: TRBV5-6
abundance: -
len: 14
CDR3aa: CASSFGRARAEAFF

v_gene: TRBV19
abundance: -
len: 17
CDR3aa: CASSIDAGAGGRETQYF

v_gene: TRBV4-1
abundance: few
len: 15
CDR3aa: CASSQRTGEYYEQYF

v_gene: TRBV7-2
abundance: -
len: 16
CDR3aa: CASSQGGGFRNTEAFF

v_gene: TRBV6-5
abundance: -
len: 15
CDR3aa: CASSRTSGRGETQYF

v_gene: TRBV9
abundance: -
len: 15
CDR3aa: CASSVTRDRGNEQFF

v_gene: TRBV5-4
abundance: once
len: 17
CDR3aa: CASSPNLRTSSYNEQFF

v_gene: TRBV5-1
abundance: -
len: 14
CDR3aa: CASSLGGLNTEAFF

v_gene: TRBV7-9
abundance: -
len: 11
CDR3aa: CASTGDTEAFF

v_gene: TRBV7-2
abundance: -
len: 15
CDR3aa: CASSLVSGSTDTQYF

v_gene: TRBV6-5
abundance: -
len: 15
CDR3aa: CASTSPLGQGETQYF

v_gene: TRBV13
abundance: -
len: 15
CDR3aa: CASSPSGTGNTEAFF

v_gene: TRBV7-2
abundance: few
len: 16
CDR3aa: CASSLASGSLYNEQFF

v_gene: TRBV6-5
abundance: -
len: 14
CDR3aa: CASSHRGSDGELFF

v_gene: TRBV27
abundance: -
len: 15
CDR3aa: CASSPQRAGSYEQYF

v_gene: TRBV27
abundance: few
len: 15
CDR3aa: CASSTTGWGQYEQYF

v_gene: TRBV18
abundance: -
len: 12
CDR3aa: CASKHANTEAFF

v_gene: TRBV5-1
abundance: once
len: 14
CDR3aa: CASSLEAGKYGYTF

v_gene: TRBV19
abundance: few
len: 14
CDR3aa: CASSMGRSAYEQYF

v_gene: TRBV5-6
abundance: -
len: 14
CDR3aa: CASSLDGAGTEAFF

v_gene: TRBV5-6
abundance: -
len: 14
CDR3aa: CASSLAGGPGEQYF

v_gene: TRBV27
abundance: -
len: 14
CDR3aa: CASSLVGPNTEAFF

v_gene: TRBV11-3
abundance: few
len: 16
CDR3aa: CASSLGDRAVYNEQFF

v_gene: TRBV5-4
abundance: once
len: 17
CDR3aa: CASSLLAGGVNTGELFF

v_gene: TRBV29-1
abundance: -
len: 14
CDR3aa: CSVAHTGISYEQYF

v_gene: TRBV6-6
abundance: once
len: 14
CDR3aa: CASTRDRNSYEQYF

v_gene: TRBV19
abundance: -
len: 17
CDR3aa: CASSMGVGRGLSQPQHF

v_gene: TRBV15
abundance: -
len: 14
CDR3aa: CATSNPSGSDEQFF

v_gene: TRBV5-1
abundance: -
len: 16
CDR3aa: CASSPQGLRVTDTQYF

v_gene: TRBV11-3
abundance: -
len: 14
CDR3aa: CASSPRQGGETQYF

v_gene: TRBV29-1
abundance: once
len: 19
CDR3aa: CSVEVIPGLAGATPYEQYF